The 13 T cell receptor beta chains given below trace back to one sample, sequenced in a study of cytomegalovirus exposure and HLA in healthy donors (TCRdb year 2017). Library preparation used the immunoSEQ multiplex PCR assay. For the multiplex PCR, a mixture combining 60 forward primers for TCR Vbeta segments and 13 reverse primers for TCR Jbeta segments was used. The table was pulled from immuneACCESS by TCRdb, which kept in-frame rearrangements only. Such tables lose some clones; where checked, under half of the loss comes from unresolved V genes, and the rest has no known cause. The sample contains 160,000 or so clones, approximately 80% of them found a single time. Approximately 2.3% of the sample belongs to the ten largest clones. Sequencing was performed on PBMCs. The receptors here all came from a man aged 50-59 years in good health and CMV-seropositive.

This clone has more than one count but fewer than ten. The gene calls are TRBV19 and TRBJ1-6; D not resolved. The ends were cut back, 4 bases at V and 0 bases at J, with 7 bases in the middle. The CDR3 runs to 15 residues. CDR1 LNHDA and CDR2 SQIVND come from the germline V gene (reference sequence). CDR3 amino acids: CASSSLSSYNSPLHF. The CDR3 nucleotides are TGTGCCAGTAGTAGCCTGAGCTCCTATAATTCACCCCTCCACTTT.

The chain has TRBV19 and TRBJ2-7, with 9 bases identical to TRBD1. From germline, CDR1 is LNHDA and CDR2 SQIVND (reference sequence). V was clipped by 7 bases and J by 1 base; unmatched bases: 5. The CDR3 is made up of 14 amino acids. In nucleotides, the CDR3 is TGTGCCAGTAATCGTGGGACAGGGTCCTACGAGCAGTACTTC. Translated: CASNRGTGSYEQYF.

This clone occurred a few times. The chain uses TRBV19 and TRBJ1-2; the D gene is possibly TRBD1 (6 bases). Germline V gene data show CDR1 as LNHDA and CDR2 as SQIVND (reference sequence). The V and J ends lost 6 bases and 2 bases respectively, with 16 bases between them. The CDR3 has 15 residues. The CDR3 sequence is CASSRGQSRNYGYTF. For the CDR3, the DNA is TGTGCCAGTAGCCGCGGACAGTCCAGAAACTATGGCTACACCTTC.

The rearrangement joins TRBV10-3 to TRBJ2-2, with 9 bases fitting TRBD1. The V and J ends lost 7 bases and 0 bases, in that order; junction bases with no gene match: 3. Germline loops: CDR1 ENHRY, CDR2 SYGVKD. This CDR3 has 15 residues. CDR3: CAITGQGTNTGELFF. The CDR3 DNA sequence: TGTGCCATCACTGGACAGGGGACGAACACCGGGGAGCTGTTTTTT.

A few counts support this clone. This rearrangement joins TRBV29-1 to TRBJ2-1, with 10 positions matching TRBD1. There are 16 residues in the CDR3. The germline gives CDR1 SQVTM, CDR2 ANQGSEA. The junction had 13 bases not matched to a gene; V was cut back by 4 bases and J by 7 bases. CDR3 sequence (DNA): TGCAGCGTTGTCCCCAGGGGGGGACAGGGGAGAAATGAGCAGTTCTTC. This translates into CSVVPRGGQGRNEQFF.

The chain combines TRBV6-4 with TRBJ2-2; weak D call: TRBD2 (5 bases). The V end lost 5 bases, the J end lost 1 base, and 11 bases lay between the germline ends. The germline gives CDR1 MRHNA, CDR2 SNTAGT. The CDR3 is 15 amino acids. As DNA, the CDR3 is TGTGCCAGCAGTCAACTAGGAGGGAACACCGGGGAGCTGTTTTTT. Its protein product is CASSQLGGNTGELFF.

The chain couples TRBV4-2 to TRBJ2-1, with 10 bases that match TRBD2. This CDR3 is built from 18 residues. Germline V gene lookup returns CDR1 LGHNA and CDR2 YNFKEQ. Losses at the gene ends were 1 base for V and 7 bases for J; bases not matched to a gene: 13. Written as DNA, the CDR3 is TGTGCCAGCAGCCAAGGGGTCCTTGGTAGCGGGGGGTTGAATGAGCAGTTCTTC. Translating gives CASSQGVLGSGGLNEQFF.

The gene calls are TRBV14 and TRBJ1-2; possibly TRBD1 for D (5 bases). Trimming removed 4 bases at V and 2 bases at J, with 14 bases between. Germline V gene data show CDR1 as SGHDN and CDR2 as FVKESK. CDR3 length equals 15 residues. CDR3 sequence: CASSRVPDKNYGYTF. The CDR3 DNA sequence: TGTGCCAGCAGCCGCGTCCCGGACAAGAACTATGGCTACACCTTC.

The chain couples TRBV5-6 to TRBJ1-2, with TRBD1 matching over 11 bases. The CDR3 contains 15 residues. Trimming took 4 bases from V and 5 from J; bases not matched to a gene: 7. Germline CDR1 and CDR2: SGHDT and YYEEEE. For the CDR3, the DNA is TGTGCCAGCAGCGTATCCGGGACAGGGGGTTATGGCTACACCTTC. Its translation is CASSVSGTGGYGYTF.

On this clone itself: This sample also contains other DNA sequences that code for the same CDR3. The chain combines TRBV27 with TRBJ1-1, with D maybe TRBD1 (5 bases). Trimming removed 2 bases from V and 2 bases from J, with 6 bases in between. The CDR3 sequence is 13 residues long. The germline gives CDR1 MNHEY, CDR2 SMNVEV (reference sequence). CDR3 amino acids: CASSLQGNTEAFF. The CDR3, as DNA: TGTGCCAGCAGTTTACAGGGTAACACTGAAGCTTTCTTT.

This clone is a singleton in its sample. V gene TRBV5-1 combines with J gene TRBJ1-3, with 8 bases fitting TRBD1. V lost 4 bases and J lost 1; bases outside the gene matches: 13. The germline CDR1 and CDR2 sequences are SGHRS and YFSETQ. CDR3 length: 18 amino acids. CDR3 amino acids: CASSVSTGEKGSGNTIYF. The CDR3 DNA follows: TGCGCCAGCAGCGTCTCGACAGGGGAGAAAGGGTCTGGAAACACCATATATTTT.

The chain carries TRBV6-5 and TRBJ2-7; D perhaps matches TRBD1 (5 bases). CDR1 and CDR2 (germline): MNHEY, SVGAGI. V lost 6 bases and J 6 bases, leaving 15 bases between the germline ends. The CDR3 is 13 residues long. The CDR3 is CASRTPGHPEQYF. CDR3 sequence (DNA): TGTGCCAGCAGAACCCCCGGACATCCCGAGCAGTACTTC.

The chain couples TRBV9 to TRBJ2-7; TRBD1 agrees at 10 bases. Germline CDR1 is SGDLS and CDR2 is YYNGEE. The CDR3 loop spans 14 amino acids. V shed 8 bases and J 4 bases; nucleotides not matched to a gene: 9. CDR3 protein: CARGARQGAYEQYF. The CDR3 bases are TGTGCCAGGGGGGCGAGACAGGGGGCGTACGAGCAGTACTTC.